The next 17 T cell receptor beta chains were all read from a single sample in a study of T-cell memory formation after mild COVID-19. TCRdb reprocessed the 5' RACE reads via MiXCR and lists one record per CDR3 protein. The table lists 270,000 or so distinct CDR3 sequences, over 15% of them singletons. The sequenced sample consisted of PBMCs or a T cell subset sorted from them (not recorded which). All receptors derive from a young man who had mild COVID-19 (a few samples of this study predate the infection). Cell type and time point are not known.

The rearrangement uses TRBV4-1 and TRBJ2-6; 8 positions match TRBD1. Germline-derived CDR1 and CDR2 are MGHRA and YSYEKL. The junction had 3 bases not matched to a gene; V was cut back by 1 base and J by 1 base. This CDR3 region has 17 residues. The CDR3 spells CASSQGQGPSGANVLTF. The CDR3 DNA sequence: TGCGCCAGCAGCCAAGGACAGGGGCCATCTGGGGCCAACGTCCTGACTTTC.

This clonotype came up many times. The chain has TRBV7-2 and TRBJ2-5, with D possibly matching TRBD2 (6 bases). Trimming cost V 4 bases and J 5 bases, with 20 bases left between them. Per the germline V gene, CDR1 is SGHTA and CDR2 is FQGNSA. This CDR3 spans 16 amino acids. As DNA, the CDR3 is TGTGCCAGCAGCTCCCTGAATCGCGGGGCCGGGGAGACCCAGTACTTC. Protein: CASSSLNRGAGETQYF.

This clonotype was counted a few times. This sequence joins TRBV4-1 and TRBJ2-2, with TRBD2 identical over 8 bases. Germline-derived CDR1 and CDR2 are MGHRA and YSYEKL. CDR3 length: 14 amino acids. V was pared by 4 bases and J by 6 bases, with 4 bases of the junction left unmatched. The CDR3 protein is CASSPIAGSGELFF. In DNA form, the CDR3 reads TGCGCCAGCAGCCCTATAGCGGGGTCCGGGGAGCTGTTTTTT.

With regard to this clonotype: Germline is not matched at one junction end, which may reflect a read error. The J gene is TRBJ2-1, the V gene TRBV19, with TRBD1 matching 8 bases. This CDR3 comprises 15 residues. Germline CDR1 is LNHDA and CDR2 is SQIVND (reference sequence). CDR3: CASTIGQGRYNEQFF. DNA for the CDR3: TGTGCCAGTACTATAGGACAGGGACGCTACAATGAGCAGTTCTTC.

Only a few counts were recorded for this clonotype. The chain carries TRBV4-1 and TRBJ1-3; D unclear. V lost 3 bases, J lost 0 bases, and 12 bases lay in between. The length of the CDR3 is 16 residues. In germline, CDR1 is MGHRA, CDR2 YSYEKL. DNA for the CDR3: TGCGCCAGCAGCCATCCTTTATACACCTCTGGAAACACCATATATTTT. Translating gives CASSHPLYTSGNTIYF.

J is TRBJ2-1 and V is TRBV5-1, with TRBD1 matching 7 bases. Germline CDR1 reads SGHRS; CDR2 reads YFSETQ. The V and J ends lost 0 bases and 3 bases, in that order; junction bases with no gene match: 15. The CDR3 is 19 amino acids. In DNA form, the CDR3 reads TGCGCCAGCAGCTTGGCCATGTGGAAAGGGACAGCCAACTACAATGAGCAGTTCTTC. Translated, it gives CASSLAMWKGTANYNEQFF.

The chain joins TRBV14 to TRBJ1-1; unclear D gene. In germline, CDR1 is SGHDN, CDR2 FVKESK. The V end was cut by 5 bases, the J end by 4 bases, with 11 bases between. The CDR3 has 13 residues. As DNA, the CDR3 is TGTGCCAGCAGCGCACGGTCGGCCACTGAAGCTTTCTTT. Its protein is CASSARSATEAFF.

This clonotype was detected only a few times. V usage is TRBV3-1 and J usage is TRBJ2-3; D uncertain. CDR1 is LGHDT, CDR2 YNNKEL, per germline (reference sequence). The V end lost 0 bases, the J end lost 0 bases, and 7 bases lay between the germline ends. This CDR3 region has 15 residues. The CDR3 here is CASSQERPSTDTQYF. The CDR3 coding sequence is TGTGCCAGCAGCCAAGAGAGGCCTAGCACAGATACGCAGTATTTT.

This chain links TRBV18 with TRBJ1-1; 7 bases match TRBD1. CDR1 KGHSH and CDR2 LQKENI come from the germline V gene. The J segment lost 5 bases and the V segment lost 6 bases, leaving 9 bases of the junction unmatched. The CDR3 sequence is 14 residues long. CDR3 sequence reads: CASSGQTGETEAFF. CDR3 nucleotides: TGTGCCAGCTCCGGGCAAACAGGGGAAACTGAAGCTTTCTTT.

J is TRBJ2-3 and V is TRBV6-5; 9 bases align to TRBD2. This CDR3 has 16 amino acids. With 3 bases clipped from V and 1 base from J, the junction kept 5 bases outside the gene matches. Germline assignment: CDR1 MNHEY and CDR2 SVGAGI. CDR3 residues: CASSYGRGGRTDTQYF. CDR3 in DNA: TGTGCCAGCAGTTATGGGCGGGGGGGACGCACAGATACGCAGTATTTT.

This clonotype has just a few counts. The chain couples TRBV7-9 to TRBJ1-1; D not resolved. Germline CDR1 and CDR2: SEHNR and FQNEAQ (reference sequence). This CDR3 has 15 amino acids. The V gene lost 1 base and the J gene lost 5 bases, with 14 bases spanning the gap. CDR3 amino acids: CASSLVAGSETEAFF. The DNA for the CDR3 is TGTGCCAGCAGCTTAGTAGCAGGATCGGAGACTGAAGCTTTCTTT.

The chain carries TRBV10-2 and TRBJ2-3; perhaps TRBD2 as D (6 bases). The CDR3 sequence is 15 residues long. The germline V and J ends were trimmed by 8 bases and 1 base, with 16 bases remaining between them. The germline gives CDR1 WSHSY, CDR2 SAAADI. CDR3 coding DNA: TGCGCCAGCGGGGGGTCGGGGGTCGGCACAGATACGCAGTATTTT. Amino acid sequence: CASGGSGVGTDTQYF.

This clonotype was counted a few times. The rearrangement uses TRBV3-1 and TRBJ2-7, with D hard to call. In germline, CDR1 is LGHDT, CDR2 YNNKEL (reference sequence). This CDR3 contains 11 residues. Trimming removed 6 bases at V and 5 bases at J, with 8 bases between. DNA of the CDR3: TGTGCCAGCAGGAGTATCGACGAGCAGTACTTC. It specifies CASRSIDEQYF.

This chain links TRBV11-2 with TRBJ2-2, with D possibly TRBD1 on 5 matching bases. The V end lost 3 bases, the J end lost 3 bases, and 14 bases lay between the germline ends. In germline, CDR1 is SGHAT, CDR2 FQNNGV. This CDR3 spans 16 amino acids. CDR3 in amino acids: CASSFGLQVDTGELFF. The CDR3 coding sequence is TGTGCCAGCAGCTTCGGGTTACAGGTGGACACCGGGGAGCTGTTTTTT.

This clonotype has more than one count but fewer than ten. The V and J genes are TRBV6-2 or TRBV6-3 and TRBJ2-7; 11 bases fit TRBD2. With 5 bases clipped from V and 0 bases from J, the junction kept 9 bases outside the gene matches. The germline V gene has CDR1 MNHEY and CDR2 SVGEGT. The CDR3 totals 17 residues. The DNA for the CDR3 is TGTGCCAGCAGTACCGACGCACTAGCGGGGGCCTCCTACGAGCAGTACTTC. Its translation: CASSTDALAGASYEQYF.

The V call is TRBV12-3 or TRBV12-4, the J call TRBJ2-5, with 8 bases identical to TRBD2. V shed 4 bases and J 4 bases; nucleotides not matched to a gene: 8. The CDR3 runs 15 residues. The CDR3 loop reads CASSSSPGLGETQYF. CDR3 in DNA: TGTGCCAGCAGTTCTTCCCCGGGACTAGGAGAGACCCAGTACTTC.

There are a few counts of this clonotype. CDR3 sequence reads: CASSEESRVIGLYEQYF. The CDR3 region has the DNA TGTGCCAGCAGTGAAGAATCTCGGGTGATTGGGCTCTACGAGCAGTACTTC. The V call is TRBV6-1, the J call TRBJ2-7, with D unresolved. Germline assignment: CDR1 MNHNS and CDR2 SASEGT. Trimming left V 1 base short and J 3 bases short, with 19 bases between. The CDR3 is 17 residues long.